These 20 T cell receptor beta chains came from one sample sequenced in a study of T cell clusters in autoimmune cytopenias. Each sample's input was roughly 230 ng genomic DNA, 38,000 or so genome equivalents. Multiplex touch-down PCR amplified TRB using TRB-A and TRB-B pools in one tube. TCRdb reanalyzed the multiplex PCR reads and collapses them to one entry per CDR3 protein, without DNA. This sample's table has some 8,000 distinct CDR3 sequences. Sequences were obtained from peripheral blood. These receptor sequences come from a human donor with an autoimmune cytopenia or autoimmune hepatitis (not recorded which).

The rearrangement joins TRBV7-2 to TRBJ2-7; the TCRdb call, TRBD2, lacks DNA for checking. This CDR3 contains 14 residues. Germline CDR1 is SGHTA and CDR2 is FQGNSA. The CDR3 reads CASTSTSGRYEQYF.

This clonotype registers medium-sized by frequency. The chain combines TRBV11-1 with TRBJ2-3; the TCRdb call, TRBD1, lacks DNA for checking. CDR1 is SGHAT and CDR2 is FQDESV in the germline V gene (reference sequence). CDR3 length: 13 amino acids. The CDR3: CASSLGGTDTQYF. Supplemented by reference TRBV11-1 and TRBJ2-3, the full variable domain reads EAEVAQSPRYKITEKSQAVAFWCDPISGHATLYWYRQILGQGPELLVQFQDESVVDDSQLPKDRFSAERLKGVDSTLKIQPAELGDSAMYLCASSLGGTDTQYFGPGTRLTVL.

The chain joins TRBV20-1 to TRBJ2-3; TCRdb reports TRBD1, a call that lacks DNA to check it against. There are 15 residues in the CDR3. CDR1 and CDR2 from the germline V gene are DFQATT and SNEGSKA (reference sequence). CDR3 amino acids: CSASPTGGLTDTQYF.

The rearrangement joins TRBV6-1 to TRBJ1-3. Germline loops: CDR1 MNHNS, CDR2 SASEGT. The CDR3 consists of 15 residues. CDR3 protein: CASSEILNSGNTIYF.

This chain links TRBV5-1 with TRBJ2-2; there is no DNA to check the TCRdb D call of TRBD2. The CDR3 runs 16 residues. CDR1 is SGHRS, CDR2 YFSETQ, per germline. This chain's CDR3 is CASSSLAGGNYGELFF.

The chain employs TRBV19 and TRBJ1-2; the D gene TCRdb calls, TRBD1, cannot be checked with no DNA. This CDR3 contains 15 residues. Germline assignment: CDR1 LNHDA and CDR2 SQIVND (reference sequence). The CDR3 here is CASTGERRTVYGYTF.

This clonotype shows up as medium-sized by frequency. V gene TRBV6-5 combines with J gene TRBJ2-7; the TCRdb call, TRBD1, lacks DNA for checking. This CDR3 spans 14 amino acids. CDR1 and CDR2 from the germline V gene are MNHEY and SVGAGI. Here the CDR3 reads CASSYSAGGYEQYF.

This clonotype registers medium-sized by frequency. The CDR3: CASSLSPGTRYEQYF. The V and J genes are TRBV27 and TRBJ2-7; checking the TCRdb D call of TRBD2 is not possible without DNA. The CDR3 consists of 15 residues. The germline V gene has CDR1 MNHEY and CDR2 SMNVEV (reference sequence).

The chain combines TRBV19 with TRBJ2-3; TCRdb names TRBD2, which stays unverified in the absence of DNA. This CDR3 has 18 amino acids. The germline CDR1 and CDR2 sequences are LNHDA and SQIVND (reference sequence). The CDR3 sequence is CASSISPPRGGFADTQYF.

V is TRBV14 and J is TRBJ2-2. Germline values: CDR1 SGHDN, CDR2 FVKESK. The CDR3 is 14 amino acids. The chain's CDR3 is CASSQVASTGELFF. Together with reference TRBV14 and TRBJ2-2, the CDR3 gives the full variable domain: EAGVTQFPSHSVIEKGQTVTLRCDPISGHDNLYWYRRVMGKEIKFLLHFVKESKQDESGMPNNRFLAERTGGTYSTLKVQPAELEDSGVYFCASSQVASTGELFFGEGSRLTVL.

By frequency, this clonotype registers medium-sized. CDR3 loop: CSARDIPSLYGYTF. The chain uses TRBV20-1 and TRBJ1-2. The germline gives CDR1 DFQATT, CDR2 SNEGSKA (reference sequence). The CDR3 is made up of 14 amino acids.

This clonotype is called medium-sized based on its frequency. V usage is TRBV30 and J usage is TRBJ2-2; TCRdb names TRBD1, which stays unverified in the absence of DNA. Looked up from germline, CDR1 is GTSNPN and CDR2 is SVGIG (reference sequence). CDR3 length: 13 amino acids. This CDR3 is CATGSSFTGELFF. Drawing the rest from reference TRBV30 and TRBJ2-2, the complete variable domain is SQTIHQWPATLVQPVGSPLSLECTVEGTSNPNLYWYRQAAGRGLQLLFYSVGIGQISSEVPQNLSASRPQDRQFILSSKKLLLSDSGFYLCATGSSFTGELFFGEGSRLTVL.

This clonotype is labeled medium-sized based on frequency. V and J are TRBV6-5 and TRBJ2-1; lacking DNA, the TRBD2 call made by TCRdb goes unchecked. Germline CDR1 is MNHEY and CDR2 is SVGAGI. The CDR3 is 19 amino acids. The CDR3 loop reads CASSYSRLAGESSYNEQFF.

This chain uses TRBV28 with TRBJ2-3; TCRdb calls TRBD1, which cannot be checked without DNA. Germline CDR1 is MDHEN and CDR2 is SYDVKM. This CDR3 region has 15 residues. Here the CDR3 reads CASLSRDRVTDTQYF.

J is TRBJ1-1 and V is TRBV5-1. Looked up from germline, CDR1 is SGHRS and CDR2 is YFSETQ. The CDR3 runs to 15 residues. CDR3 protein: CASSLGGVVLAEAFF.

This clonotype is deemed medium-sized by its frequency. The rearrangement links TRBV6-5 to TRBJ1-6; TCRdb indicates TRBD1, and absent DNA this call remains unverified. Germline lookup yields CDR1 MNHEY and CDR2 SVGAGI. The CDR3 contains 16 residues. CDR3 sequence: CATLARDRRYNSPLHF.

The gene calls are TRBV20-1 and TRBJ2-6; TCRdb calls TRBD2, which cannot be checked without DNA. Germline CDR1 DFQATT, CDR2 SNEGSKA (reference sequence). CDR3 length equals 18 residues. The CDR3 here is CSASPPGLVTSGANVLTF.

Its frequency marks this clonotype as medium-sized. This sequence joins TRBV6-1 and TRBJ1-6; the TCRdb D gene call, TRBD1, has no DNA to confirm it. Germline V gives CDR1 MNHNS, CDR2 SASEGT. The length of the CDR3 is 15 residues. CDR3 region: CASSEAIRGQGPLHF.

The chain employs TRBV5-1 and TRBJ1-1; TCRdb's D call, TRBD1, is unchecked because there is no DNA. This CDR3 spans 13 amino acids. Germline lookup yields CDR1 SGHRS and CDR2 YFSETQ. The CDR3 spells CASIKGLGTEAFF.

The chain is built from TRBV7-2 and TRBJ1-5. This CDR3 is built from 15 residues. The germline gives CDR1 SGHTA, CDR2 FQGNSA. This CDR3 is CASSLAPTLNQPQHF.